Shown below are 15 T cell receptor beta chains from a single sample sequenced in a study of cytomegalovirus exposure and HLA in healthy donors (dated by TCRdb to the late 2010s). The protocol used for the library was the immunoSEQ multiplex PCR assay. For the multiplex PCR, a mixture combining 60 forward primers for TCR Vbeta segments and 13 reverse primers for TCR Jbeta segments was used. TCRdb took over this immuneACCESS table, retaining in-frame rearrangements with V and J assigned. Such tables are incomplete; in checked studies, under half of the missing clones stem from an unresolved V gene, and the remainder is unexplained. The sample data list 110,000 to 150,000 clones, and around three quarters of these were observed just once. The ten largest clones represent approximately 1.6% of the sample. The sequenced sample was PBMCs. These receptors came from a woman aged 40 to 50 in good health and CMV-seronegative.

The CDR3 nucleotides read TGCAGCGTTGCGGGACAGGGGGTCGCTCAGCCCCAGCATTTT. It yields the protein CSVAGQGVAQPQHF. This sequence joins TRBV29-1 and TRBJ1-5, with 11 bases matching TRBD1. V shed 4 bases and J 6 bases; nucleotides not matched to a gene: 5. The CDR3 consists of 14 residues. CDR1 and CDR2 (germline): SQVTM, ANQGSEA.

The chain is built from TRBV6-5 and TRBJ2-5; maybe TRBD2 (5 bases). The CDR3 sequence is 14 residues long. V shed 2 bases and J shed 5 bases, with 12 bases lying between them. In germline, CDR1 is MNHEY, CDR2 SVGAGI. The CDR3 coding sequence is TGTGCCAGCAGTTACACAACTAGTGCGGAGACCCAGTACTTC. Protein sequence: CASSYTTSAETQYF.

The genes are TRBV5-4 and TRBJ2-5; D might be TRBD2 (5 bases). The length of the CDR3 is 16 residues. Germline CDR1 reads SGHNT; CDR2 reads YYREEE (reference sequence). Trimming shortened V by 4 bases and J by 9 bases, and 25 bases separated the two germline ends. CDR3 DNA sequence: TGTGCCAGCAGCGCCTCGCCGCGGGCCCCTCAGGAGGCCCAGTACTTC. Encoded protein: CASSASPRAPQEAQYF.

This chain links TRBV4-2 with TRBJ1-5, with TRBD1 identical over 7 bases. Unmatched junction bases numbered 5, after V lost 5 bases and J lost 1 base. This CDR3 has 15 amino acids. Germline V CDR1 and CDR2: LGHNA, YNFKEQ. CDR3 bases: TGTGCCAGCAGCGATTGGGGACAGAGCAATCAGCCCCAGCATTTT. Its translation is CASSDWGQSNQPQHF.

The chain combines TRBV28 with TRBJ2-1; TRBD2 matches at 10 bases. Looked up from germline, CDR1 is MDHEN and CDR2 is SYDVKM. Trimming at V came to 8 bases and at J to 3 bases, leaving 7 bases not matched to a gene. The CDR3 consists of 15 residues. In DNA form, the CDR3 reads TGTGCCAGCTCCTGGCGACTAGCGGGCTACAATGAGCAGTTCTTC. Translation: CASSWRLAGYNEQFF.

The chain links TRBV5-6 to TRBJ1-2; 9 bases line up with TRBD1. The CDR3 extends over 14 amino acids. V lost 4 bases and J lost 4; bases outside the gene matches: 5. Germline loops: CDR1 SGHDT, CDR2 YYEEEE. The CDR3 here is CASSPGQGTYGYTF. The CDR3 coding sequence is TGTGCCAGCAGCCCGGGACAGGGAACCTATGGCTACACCTTC.

This sequence joins TRBV5-1 and TRBJ1-2; D call uncertain. There are 13 residues in the CDR3. Germline V gene data show CDR1 as SGHRS and CDR2 as YFSETQ. V was shortened by 0 bases and J by 2 bases, with 5 bases between the two germline ends. The CDR3 is CASSLEQNYGYTF. The CDR3 DNA reads as TGCGCCAGCAGCTTGGAACAGAACTATGGCTACACCTTC.

This clone showed up just a few times. The gene calls are TRBV10-3 and TRBJ1-3, with 8 bases fitting TRBD1. This CDR3 has 12 residues. Per germline, CDR1 ENHRY and CDR2 SYGVKD. Trimming removed 10 bases from V and 2 bases from J; junction bases left unmatched: 1. The CDR3 nucleotides read TGTGCCACACAGGGGGCTGGAAACACCATATATTTT. Its translation is CATQGAGNTIYF.

This clone has at least ten counts. V is TRBV6-5 and J is TRBJ1-2, with D possibly being TRBD1 (5 bases). V was pared by 0 bases and J by 8 bases, with 16 bases between. From germline, CDR1 is MNHEY and CDR2 SVGAGI. The CDR3 contains 15 residues. CDR3 in amino acids: CASSYSPGQARGYTF. CDR3 nucleotide sequence: TGTGCCAGCAGTTACTCGCCAGGGCAGGCGCGGGGCTACACCTTC.

This chain links TRBV7-4 with TRBJ2-7; 10 nucleotides agree with TRBD2. Germline CDR1 SGHVT, CDR2 SQSDAQ. Trimming removed 6 bases from V and 0 bases from J; junction bases left unmatched: 5. The CDR3 is 15 amino acids. CDR3: CASRFLAGVSYEQYF. CDR3 nucleotide sequence: TGTGCCAGCAGGTTTCTAGCGGGAGTCTCCTACGAGCAGTACTTC.

This chain's CDR3 is CASSLVSPLEQYF. The CDR3 nucleotides are TGTGCCAGCAGTTTAGTAAGCCCCCTCGAGCAGTACTTC. The chain employs TRBV27 and TRBJ2-7, with no clear D. The V end lost 2 bases, the J end lost 6 bases, and 11 bases lay between the germline ends. Germline V gene lookup returns CDR1 MNHEY and CDR2 SMNVEV (reference sequence). This CDR3 is built from 13 residues.

The chain links TRBV7-9 to TRBJ1-6, with D perhaps TRBD1 (5 bases). CDR1 and CDR2 (germline): SEHNR, FQNEAQ (reference sequence). V gave up 4 bases and J gave up 9 bases, with 7 bases separating them. The CDR3 runs 12 residues. As DNA, the CDR3 is TGTGCCAGCAGCTCGACAGCTTCACCCCTCCACTTT. This codes for CASSSTASPLHF.

The chain is built from TRBV6-1 and TRBJ1-5; TRBD1 matches 9 bases. Trimming at V came to 5 bases and at J to 7 bases, leaving 9 bases not matched to a gene. The CDR3 has 15 amino acids. Looked up from germline, CDR1 is MNHNS and CDR2 is SASEGT. The CDR3 protein is CASSLPGQGGQPQHF. DNA of the CDR3: TGTGCCAGCAGTCTTCCGGGACAGGGAGGACAGCCCCAGCATTTT.

The V and J genes are TRBV18 and TRBJ2-2; maybe TRBD1 (5 bases). The germline V gene has CDR1 KGHSH and CDR2 LQKENI. The CDR3 is 15 amino acids. The V gene lost 4 bases and the J gene lost 1 base, with 10 bases spanning the gap. The CDR3 sequence: CASSRGAVNTGELFF. The CDR3 region has the DNA TGTGCCAGCTCACGTGGGGCGGTGAACACCGGGGAGCTGTTTTTT.

This clone was seen a handful of times. The chain uses TRBV28 and TRBJ2-4; TRBD1 matches at 10 bases. V lost 2 bases to trimming and J lost 1 base; unmatched junction nucleotides: 11. The CDR3 runs to 19 residues. Germline V gene data show CDR1 as MDHEN and CDR2 as SYDVKM. The CDR3 nucleotides are TGTGCCAGCAGTTTACTCGGGACAGGGGTTTTTTATGCCAAAAACATTCAGTACTTC. Its translation: CASSLLGTGVFYAKNIQYF.